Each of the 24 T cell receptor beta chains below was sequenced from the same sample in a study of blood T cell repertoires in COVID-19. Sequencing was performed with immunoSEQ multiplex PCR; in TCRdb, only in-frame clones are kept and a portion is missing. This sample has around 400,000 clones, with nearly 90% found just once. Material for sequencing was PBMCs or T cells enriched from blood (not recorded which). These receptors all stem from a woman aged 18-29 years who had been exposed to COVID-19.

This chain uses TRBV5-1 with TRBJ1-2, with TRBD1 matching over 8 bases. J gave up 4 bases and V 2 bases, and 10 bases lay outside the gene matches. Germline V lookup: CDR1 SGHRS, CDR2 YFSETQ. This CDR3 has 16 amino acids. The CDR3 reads CASSLGGQAMGYGYTF. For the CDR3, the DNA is TGCGCCAGCAGCTTAGGGGGACAGGCTATGGGCTATGGCTACACCTTC. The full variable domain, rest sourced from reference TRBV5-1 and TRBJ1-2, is KAGVTQTPRYLIKTRGQQVTLSCSPISGHRSVSWYQQTPGQGLQFLFEYFSETQRNKGNFPGRFSGRQFSNSRSEMNVSTLELGDSALYLCASSLGGQAMGYGYTFGSGTRLTVV.

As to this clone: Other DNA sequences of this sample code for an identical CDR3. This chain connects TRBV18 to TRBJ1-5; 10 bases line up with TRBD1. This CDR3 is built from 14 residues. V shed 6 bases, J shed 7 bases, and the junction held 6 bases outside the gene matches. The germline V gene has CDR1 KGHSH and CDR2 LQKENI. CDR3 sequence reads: CASSPGQGGQPQHF. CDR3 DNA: TGTGCCAGCTCGCCCGGACAGGGGGGGCAGCCCCAGCATTTT.

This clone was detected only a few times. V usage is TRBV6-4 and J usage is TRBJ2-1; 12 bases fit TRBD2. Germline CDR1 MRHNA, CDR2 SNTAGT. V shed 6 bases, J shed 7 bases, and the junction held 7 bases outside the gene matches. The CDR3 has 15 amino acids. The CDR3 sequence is CASSSLAGGRNEQFF. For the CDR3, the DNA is TGTGCCAGCAGCTCCCTAGCGGGAGGGCGGAATGAGCAGTTCTTC.

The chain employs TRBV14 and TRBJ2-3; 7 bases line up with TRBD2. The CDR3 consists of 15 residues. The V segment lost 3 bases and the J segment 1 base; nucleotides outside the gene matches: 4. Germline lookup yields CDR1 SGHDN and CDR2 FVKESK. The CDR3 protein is CASSHSAGGTDTQYF. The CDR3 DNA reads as TGTGCCAGCAGCCATTCGGCGGGAGGCACAGATACGCAGTATTTT.

CDR3 coding DNA: TGTGCCAGTAAGTTACTCGGACAGGGAAGGAATCAGCCCCAGCATTTT. Its translation: CASKLLGQGRNQPQHF. The J gene is TRBJ1-5, the V gene TRBV19; 8 nucleotides match TRBD1. CDR3 length equals 16 residues. Germline V lookup: CDR1 LNHDA, CDR2 SQIVND (reference sequence). With V trimmed by 7 bases and J by 4 bases, 12 bases remained unmatched.

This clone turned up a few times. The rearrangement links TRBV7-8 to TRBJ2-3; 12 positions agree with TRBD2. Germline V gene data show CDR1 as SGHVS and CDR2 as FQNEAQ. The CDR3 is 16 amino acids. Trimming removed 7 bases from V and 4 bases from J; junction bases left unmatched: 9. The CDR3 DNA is TGTGCCAGCACCACGTATACTAGCGGGGGGCCAGATACGCAGTATTTT. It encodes CASTTYTSGGPDTQYF.

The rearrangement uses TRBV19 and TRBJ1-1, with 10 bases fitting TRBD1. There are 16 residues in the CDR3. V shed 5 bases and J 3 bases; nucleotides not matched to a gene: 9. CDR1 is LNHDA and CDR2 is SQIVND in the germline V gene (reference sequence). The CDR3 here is CASSARQGALDTEAFF. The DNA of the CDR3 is TGTGCCAGTAGTGCCCGACAGGGGGCGCTGGACACTGAAGCTTTCTTT.

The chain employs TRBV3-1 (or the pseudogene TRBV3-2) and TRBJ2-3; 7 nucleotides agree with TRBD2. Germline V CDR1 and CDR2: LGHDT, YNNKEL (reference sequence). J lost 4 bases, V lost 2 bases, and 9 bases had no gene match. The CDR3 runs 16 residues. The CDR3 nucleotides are TGTGCCAGCAGCCAAAAGCGGGGCCTAAACGCAGATACGCAGTATTTT. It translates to CASSQKRGLNADTQYF.

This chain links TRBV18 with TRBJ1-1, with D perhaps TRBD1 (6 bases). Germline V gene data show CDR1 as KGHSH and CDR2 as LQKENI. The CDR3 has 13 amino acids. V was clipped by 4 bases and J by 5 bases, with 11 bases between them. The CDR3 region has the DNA TGTGCCAGCTCACAACAAGGGGGAACTGAAGCTTTCTTT. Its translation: CASSQQGGTEAFF.

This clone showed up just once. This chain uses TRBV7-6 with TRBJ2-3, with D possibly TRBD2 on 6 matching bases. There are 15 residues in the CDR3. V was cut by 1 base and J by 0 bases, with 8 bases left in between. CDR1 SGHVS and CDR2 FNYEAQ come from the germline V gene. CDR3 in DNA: TGTGCCAGCAGCTTAGGGGGGGTAAGCACAGATACGCAGTATTTT. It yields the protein CASSLGGVSTDTQYF. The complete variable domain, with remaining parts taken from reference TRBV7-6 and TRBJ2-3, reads GAGVSQSPRYKVTKRGQDVALRCDPISGHVSLYWYRQALGQGPEFLTYFNYEAQQDKSGLPNDRFSAERPEGSISTLTIQRTEQRDSAMYRCASSLGGVSTDTQYFGPGTRLTVL.

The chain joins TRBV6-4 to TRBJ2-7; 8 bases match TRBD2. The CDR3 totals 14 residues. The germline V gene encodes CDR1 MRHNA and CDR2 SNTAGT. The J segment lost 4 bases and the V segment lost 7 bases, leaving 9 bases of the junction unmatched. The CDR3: CASKLETSAYEQYF. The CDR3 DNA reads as TGTGCCAGCAAGCTGGAGACTAGCGCGTACGAGCAGTACTTC.

The CDR3 DNA reads TGTGCCAGCAGCCCCGGGACAGGACAATATGGCTACACCTTC. Translating gives CASSPGTGQYGYTF. The chain couples TRBV27 to TRBJ1-2; 8 bases align to TRBD1. The CDR3 runs 14 residues. CDR1 is MNHEY, CDR2 SMNVEV, per germline (reference sequence). V shed 6 bases and J 5 bases; nucleotides not matched to a gene: 8.

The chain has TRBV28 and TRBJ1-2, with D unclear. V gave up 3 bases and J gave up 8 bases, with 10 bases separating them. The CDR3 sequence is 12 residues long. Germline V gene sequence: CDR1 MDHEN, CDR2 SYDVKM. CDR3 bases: TGTGCCAGCAGTTTCGGGGTCGTCGGCTACACCTTC. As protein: CASSFGVVGYTF.

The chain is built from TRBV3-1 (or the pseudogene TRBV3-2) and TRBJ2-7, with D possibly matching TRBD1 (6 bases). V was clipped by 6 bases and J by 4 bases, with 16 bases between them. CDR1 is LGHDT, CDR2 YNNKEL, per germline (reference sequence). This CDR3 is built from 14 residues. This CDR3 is CASRPRGKMYEQYF. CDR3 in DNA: TGTGCCAGCAGGCCCAGGGGTAAGATGTACGAGCAGTACTTC.

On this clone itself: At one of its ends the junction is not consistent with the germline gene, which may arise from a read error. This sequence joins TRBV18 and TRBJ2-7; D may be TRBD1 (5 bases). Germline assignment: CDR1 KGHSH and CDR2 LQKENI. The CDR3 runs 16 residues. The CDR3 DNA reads TGTGCCAGCTCACTAATCAATCCCCAGGGTTCCTCCGAGCAGTACTTC. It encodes CASSLINPQGSSEQYF.

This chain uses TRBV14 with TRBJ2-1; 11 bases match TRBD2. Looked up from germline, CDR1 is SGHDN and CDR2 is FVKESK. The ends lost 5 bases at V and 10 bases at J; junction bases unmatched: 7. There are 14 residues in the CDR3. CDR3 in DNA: TGTGCCAGCAGCGTTCAGACTAGCGGGGTGGAGCAGTTCTTC. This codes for CASSVQTSGVEQFF. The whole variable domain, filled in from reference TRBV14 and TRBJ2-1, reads EAGVTQFPSHSVIEKGQTVTLRCDPISGHDNLYWYRRVMGKEIKFLLHFVKESKQDESGMPNNRFLAERTGGTYSTLKVQPAELEDSGVYFCASSVQTSGVEQFFGPGTRLTVL.

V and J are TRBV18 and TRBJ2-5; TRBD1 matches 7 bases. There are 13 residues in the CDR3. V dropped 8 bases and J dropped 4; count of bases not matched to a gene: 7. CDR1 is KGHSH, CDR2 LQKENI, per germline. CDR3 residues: CASARQGPETQYF. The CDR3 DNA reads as TGTGCCAGCGCCAGACAGGGTCCAGAGACCCAGTACTTC. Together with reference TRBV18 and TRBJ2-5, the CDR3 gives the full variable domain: NAGVMQNPRHLVRRRGQEARLRCSPMKGHSHVYWYRQLPEEGLKFMVYLQKENIIDESGMPKERFSAEFPKEGPSILRIQQVVRGDSAAYFCASARQGPETQYFGPGTRLLVL.

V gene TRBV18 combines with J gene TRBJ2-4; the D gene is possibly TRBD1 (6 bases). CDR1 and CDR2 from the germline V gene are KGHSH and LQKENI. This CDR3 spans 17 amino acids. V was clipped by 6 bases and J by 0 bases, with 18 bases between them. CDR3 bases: TGTGCCAGCTCCCTAGGACAGAGCGTACTAGCCAAAAACATTCAGTACTTC. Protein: CASSLGQSVLAKNIQYF.

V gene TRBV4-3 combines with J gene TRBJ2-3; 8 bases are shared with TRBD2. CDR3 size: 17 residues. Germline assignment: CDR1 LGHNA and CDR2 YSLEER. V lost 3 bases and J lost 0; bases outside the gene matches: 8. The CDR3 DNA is TGCGCCAGCAGCCAGGGACCGGGACTAGGAAGCACAGATACGCAGTATTTT. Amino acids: CASSQGPGLGSTDTQYF.

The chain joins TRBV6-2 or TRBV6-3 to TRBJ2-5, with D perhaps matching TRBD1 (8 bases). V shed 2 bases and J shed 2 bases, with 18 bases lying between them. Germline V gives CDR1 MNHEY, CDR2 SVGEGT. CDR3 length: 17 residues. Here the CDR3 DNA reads TGTGCCAGCAGTTACCCCAGGGGGCGGGGGCATCAAGAGACCCAGTACTTC. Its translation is CASSYPRGRGHQETQYF.

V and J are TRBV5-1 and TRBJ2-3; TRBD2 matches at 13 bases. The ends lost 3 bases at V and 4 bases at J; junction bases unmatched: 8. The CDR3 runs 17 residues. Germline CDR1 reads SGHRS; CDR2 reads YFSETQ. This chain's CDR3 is CASSYSRLAGGADTQYF. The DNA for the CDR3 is TGCGCCAGCAGCTACTCCAGACTAGCGGGAGGCGCAGATACGCAGTATTTT.

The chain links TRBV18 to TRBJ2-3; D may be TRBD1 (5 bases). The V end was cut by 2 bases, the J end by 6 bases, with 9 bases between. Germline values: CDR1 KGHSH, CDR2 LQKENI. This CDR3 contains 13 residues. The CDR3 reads CASSPGRVDTQYF. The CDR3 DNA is TGTGCCAGCTCACCAGGCAGGGTCGATACGCAGTATTTT.

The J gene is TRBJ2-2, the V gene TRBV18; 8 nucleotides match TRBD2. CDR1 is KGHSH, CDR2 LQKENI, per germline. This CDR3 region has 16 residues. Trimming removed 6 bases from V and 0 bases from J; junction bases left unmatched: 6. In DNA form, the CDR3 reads TGTGCCAGCTCGTCCAGCGGGAGCGCGAACACCGGGGAGCTGTTTTTT. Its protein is CASSSSGSANTGELFF.

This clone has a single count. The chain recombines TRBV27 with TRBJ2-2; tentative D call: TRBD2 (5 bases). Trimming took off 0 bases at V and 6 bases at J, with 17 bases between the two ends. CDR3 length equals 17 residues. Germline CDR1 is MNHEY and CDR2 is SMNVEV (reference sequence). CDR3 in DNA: TGTGCCAGCAGTTTATCGGCGGCTGGGAGTAGTCCCGGGGAGCTGTTTTTT. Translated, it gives CASSLSAAGSSPGELFF.